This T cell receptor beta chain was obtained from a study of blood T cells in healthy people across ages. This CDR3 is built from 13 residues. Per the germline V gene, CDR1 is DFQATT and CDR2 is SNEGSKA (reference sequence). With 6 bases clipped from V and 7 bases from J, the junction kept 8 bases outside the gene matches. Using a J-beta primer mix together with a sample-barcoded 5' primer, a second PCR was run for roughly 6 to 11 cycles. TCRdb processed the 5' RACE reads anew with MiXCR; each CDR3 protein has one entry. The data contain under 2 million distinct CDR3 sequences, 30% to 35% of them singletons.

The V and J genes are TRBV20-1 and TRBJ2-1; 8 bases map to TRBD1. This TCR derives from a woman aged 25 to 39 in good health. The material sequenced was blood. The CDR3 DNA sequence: TGCAGTGCACGGACAGGGATGGGGAATGAGCAGTTCTTC. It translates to CSARTGMGNEQFF.